Listed below are T cell receptor beta chains from one sample, sequenced in a study of blood T cell repertoires in COVID-19. Here immunoSEQ multiplex PCR was the method, and the copy in TCRdb shows in-frame clones only, minus some. The table shows some 130,000 clones, with roughly 84% occurring only once. Source material: peripheral blood. These receptors were obtained from a woman under 40 who had recovered from COVID-19. CDR3s include the opening cysteine and the closing phenylalanine or tryptophan. D genes are given only for firm matches. Clone size is stated in some rows and not others, as once, few, many or a class when expanded.

D: TRBD2; V: TRBV6-1; J: TRBJ2-1; size: -; DNA: TGTGCCAGCAGCGAAGGACTAGCGGGAGAGGTTGAGCAGTTCTTC; CDR3: CASSEGLAGEVEQFF
D: TRBD1; V: TRBV6-5; J: TRBJ1-5; size: once; DNA: TGTGCCAGCATGGGAGGACAGGGTAATCAGCCCCAGCATTTT; CDR3: CASMGGQGNQPQHF
D: -; V: TRBV6-2/TRBV6-3; J: TRBJ2-7; size: -; DNA: TGTGCCAGCAGTTCCCAGGGGGGCCTCTACGAGCAGTACTTC; CDR3: CASSSQGGLYEQYF
D: -; V: TRBV21-1; J: TRBJ1-1; size: -; DNA: TGTGCCAGGCGGCGGCGGCTGAACACTGAAGCTTTCTTT; CDR3: CARRRRLNTEAFF
D: -; V: TRBV9; J: TRBJ1-4; size: -; DNA: TGTGCCAGCAGCCCCCTCGGAACTAATGAAAAACTGTTTTTT; CDR3: CASSPLGTNEKLFF
D: TRBD1; V: TRBV13; J: TRBJ1-1; size: few; DNA: TGTGCCAGCAGCTTTTTCCTTAAACAGGGGACTGAAGCTTTCTTT; CDR3: CASSFFLKQGTEAFF
D: TRBD2; V: TRBV6-1; J: TRBJ2-2; size: -; DNA: TGTGCCAGCAGTGAAGTCCTAGCGGGGGGAAAGGTGCTGTTTTTT; CDR3: CASSEVLAGGKVLFF
D: TRBD1; V: TRBV27; J: TRBJ1-1; size: -; DNA: TGTGCCAGCAGTCTTTATTTGACAGGGCTGAACACTGAAGCTTTCTTT; CDR3: CASSLYLTGLNTEAFF
D: -; V: TRBV5-8; J: TRBJ1-5; size: -; DNA: TGTGCCAGCAGCGACAACAGGGAGGGAAGCAATCAGCCCCAGCATTTT; CDR3: CASSDNREGSNQPQHF
D: TRBD1; V: TRBV14; J: TRBJ1-1; size: once; DNA: TGTGCCAGCAGCCAAGACAGGGGGCTTATGAAAGCTTTCTTT; CDR3: CASSQDRGLMKAFF
D: TRBD2; V: TRBV19; J: TRBJ2-7; size: -; DNA: TGTGCCAGTAGTATGAGCGGGGGTAAGACCTACGAGCAGTACTTC; CDR3: CASSMSGGKTYEQYF
D: -; V: TRBV30; J: TRBJ1-1; size: -; DNA: TGTGCCTGGACCAGGAGGGCTGAAGCTTTCTTT; CDR3: CAWTRRAEAFF
D: -; V: TRBV7-7; J: TRBJ2-1; size: once; DNA: TGTGCTAGCAGCTTAGGGCGGATATTCTACAATGAGCAGTTCTTC; CDR3: CASSLGRIFYNEQFF
D: TRBD1; V: TRBV6-5; J: TRBJ1-2; size: -; DNA: TGTGCCAGCAGTTACCTAGGGACAGGGGCCAGCTACACCTTC; CDR3: CASSYLGTGASYTF
D: -; V: TRBV11-2; J: TRBJ1-2; size: -; DNA: TGTGCCAGCAGCTTAGATTTGGGGGGGGTCGATGGCTACACCTTC; CDR3: CASSLDLGGVDGYTF
D: -; V: TRBV5-1; J: TRBJ1-2; size: -; DNA: TGCGCCAGCAGCTTGACAGCCTTTAACTATGGCTACACCTTC; CDR3: CASSLTAFNYGYTF
D: -; V: TRBV13; J: TRBJ1-3; size: -; DNA: TGTGCCAGCAGCCCGGACAGCTCTGGAAACACCATATATTTT; CDR3: CASSPDSSGNTIYF
D: TRBD1; V: TRBV3-1/TRBV3-2; J: TRBJ1-4; size: -; DNA: TGTGCCAGCAGCCGAAAACCTTCCGGGACAGGGAGGGAGGCTAATGAAAAACTGTTTTTT; CDR3: CASSRKPSGTGREANEKLFF
D: -; V: TRBV2; J: TRBJ1-4; size: -; DNA: TGTGCCAGCAGTCTTCAGGGCACTTATGAAAAACTGTTTTTT; CDR3: CASSLQGTYEKLFF
D: -; V: TRBV27; J: TRBJ2-3; size: -; DNA: TGTGCCAGCAGTCCTAAGCGGTATACAGATACGCAGTATTTT; CDR3: CASSPKRYTDTQYF
D: -; V: TRBV10-3; J: TRBJ1-1; size: -; DNA: TGTGCCATCAGGGAGGGCAGGGATATGACTGAAGCTTTCTTT; CDR3: CAIREGRDMTEAFF
D: TRBD1; V: TRBV7-9; J: TRBJ1-1; size: -; DNA: TGTGCCAGCAGCCTTTATTCGGACAGGGTTAACACTGAAGCTTTCTTT; CDR3: CASSLYSDRVNTEAFF
D: -; V: TRBV7-3; J: TRBJ2-1; size: -; DNA: TGTGCCAGCAGCTTAAATGGCCCCCGGGGGGAGCAGTTCTTC; CDR3: CASSLNGPRGEQFF
D: -; V: TRBV7-9; J: TRBJ2-1; size: -; DNA: TGTGCCAGCAGCTCTTACCTAGATGAGCAGTTCTTC; CDR3: CASSSYLDEQFF